This T cell receptor (beta chain) was identified during a study of glioma-infiltrating T cells after dendritic cell vaccination. Study-level findings and limits: Patients with more pretreatment TILs had longer time to progression and survival.

In the case of this clone: The antigen remains unidentified.

Isocitrate dehydrogenase mutation was absent in all glioblastoma patients. Germline CDR1 and CDR2: SGHTA and FQGNSA. Unmatched junction bases numbered 11, after V lost 2 bases and J lost 7 bases. There are 17 residues in the CDR3. TCRdb's table, derived via immunoSEQ multiplex PCR, lists solely in-frame clones and lacks some. The data show fewer than 45,000 clones, roughly 79% seen once. The source was blood, collected before dendritic cell vaccination. The V and J genes are TRBV7-2 and TRBJ1-6; 7 bases are shared with TRBD1. This receptor was taken from a human donor with glioblastoma. CDR3 amino acids: CASSLQGGRDANSPLHF. CDR3 DNA sequence: TGTGCCAGCAGCTTACAGGGGGGTAGGGACGCCAATTCACCCCTCCACTTT. The full variable domain, in which reference TRBV7-2 and TRBJ1-6 provide the parts outside the CDR3, is GAGVSQSPSNKVTEKGKDVELRCDPISGHTALYWYRQSLGQGLEFLIYFQGNSAPDKSGLPSDRFSAERTGGSVSTLTIQRTQQEDSAVYLCASSLQGGRDANSPLHFGNGTRLTVT.